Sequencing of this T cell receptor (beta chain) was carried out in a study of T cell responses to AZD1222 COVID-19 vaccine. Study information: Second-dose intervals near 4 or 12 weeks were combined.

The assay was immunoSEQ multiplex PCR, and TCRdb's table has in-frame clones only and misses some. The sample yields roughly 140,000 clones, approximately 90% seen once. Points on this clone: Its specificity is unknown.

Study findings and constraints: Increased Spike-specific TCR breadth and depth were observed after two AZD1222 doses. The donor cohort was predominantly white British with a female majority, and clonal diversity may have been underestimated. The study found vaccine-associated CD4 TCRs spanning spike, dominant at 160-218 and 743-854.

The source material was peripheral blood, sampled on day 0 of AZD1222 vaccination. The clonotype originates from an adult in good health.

Written as DNA, the CDR3 is TGTGCCACCAATGGAGGGATGGACGGGGAGCTGTTTTTT. Amino acid sequence: CATNGGMDGELFF. The J gene is TRBJ2-2, the V gene TRBV24-1; weak D call: TRBD2 (6 bases). V was cut by 8 bases and J by 7 bases, with 13 bases left in between. Germline CDR1 is KGHDR and CDR2 is SFDVKD. The CDR3 runs 13 residues.